The rows below give T cell receptor beta chains drawn from one sample of a study of early T cells in non-severe SARS-CoV-2 infection. TCRdb redid the calling of the 5' RACE reads with MiXCR, one entry per CDR3 protein. The sample yields tens of thousands of distinct CDR3 sequences, less than 5.5% seen once. Sequenced material: whole blood. The receptors shown here come from an adult who was a healthcare worker with PCR-confirmed SARS-CoV-2 infection or an uninfected control (not recorded which). Each CDR3 is given with its conserved first and last residue. Fields, in order: clone size, J gene, D gene, V gene, CDR3 DNA, CDR3 protein. A D gene is named only where the DNA matches it firmly. Size tells how often a clone was seen (once, few, many) or the class of an expanded clone, and some rows leave it out.

>few|TRBJ1-1|NA|TRBV20-1
TGCAGTGCCCCGGAGGGGTTCAGCCTTGGTGAAGCTTTCTTT
CSAPEGFSLGEAFF
>few|TRBJ2-2|NA|TRBV7-3
TGTGCCAGCAGCCGTCCGGGGGAACACCCCGGGGAGCTGTTTTTT
CASSRPGEHPGELFF
>many|TRBJ2-2|NA|TRBV10-2
TGCGCCAGCCGGCTAGGGGCCGGGGAGCTGTTTTTT
CASRLGAGELFF
>NA|TRBJ2-7|NA|TRBV27
TGTGCCAGCAGTACTAGGCGTGGGGCCTACGAGCAGTACTTC
CASSTRRGAYEQYF
>NA|TRBJ2-1|NA|TRBV6-5
TGTGCCAGCAGAGGGTTGACAGGCGGATCCAATGAGCAGTTCTTC
CASRGLTGGSNEQFF
>few|TRBJ1-1|NA|TRBV20-1
TGCAGTGCTAGAGAACAGGGAGACACTGAAGCTTTCTTT
CSAREQGDTEAFF
>few|TRBJ1-3|NA|TRBV5-5
TGTGCCAGCAGCTTGTGGGGAAACACCATATATTTT
CASSLWGNTIYF
>many|TRBJ1-5|TRBD1|TRBV29-1
TGCAGCGTTGCAGGGGGAGGTCAGCCCCAGCATTTT
CSVAGGGQPQHF
>few|TRBJ2-2|TRBD2|TRBV2
TGTGCCAGCAGAGGCTCGGGACTAGCGATTTACGGGGAGCTGTTTTTT
CASRGSGLAIYGELFF
>many|TRBJ1-3|TRBD1|TRBV30
TGTGCCTGGAGTCCAGGACAGGGGGCCTCTGGAAACACCATATATTTT
CAWSPGQGASGNTIYF
>few|TRBJ2-3|NA|TRBV7-9
TGTGCCAGCAGCTCCGACCGCGACACAGATACGCAGTATTTT
CASSSDRDTDTQYF
>few|TRBJ2-5|NA|TRBV7-2
TGTGCCAGCAGCTTAGTAAGGCGGGCCCTAGGAGAGACCCAGTACTTC
CASSLVRRALGETQYF
>NA|TRBJ1-2|NA|TRBV20-1
TGCAGTGCTAGAATGGGGAACTATGGCTACACCTTC
CSARMGNYGYTF
>NA|TRBJ2-3|NA|TRBV20-1
TGCAGTGCTAGAGATCCCCGGGCGAGCACAGATACGCAGTATTTT
CSARDPRASTDTQYF
>many|TRBJ2-7|NA|TRBV28
TGTGCCAGCAGTCTAGGGCCCCTCGAGCAGTACTTC
CASSLGPLEQYF
>few|TRBJ1-1|NA|TRBV3-1
TGTGCCAGCAGCCAAGTCCCCGGGCATCTCCTCGGAGCTTTCTTT
CASSQVPGHLLGAFF
>NA|TRBJ2-1|NA|TRBV7-8
TGTGCCAGCAGCTTAGGGGGAGGCAGAACCTACAATGAGCAGTTCTTC
CASSLGGGRTYNEQFF
>many|TRBJ2-3|NA|TRBV6-2/TRBV6-3
TGTGCCAGCAGTTACTCGGTGGAGGATACGCAGTATTTT
CASSYSVEDTQYF
>few|TRBJ1-1|NA|TRBV5-1
TGCGCCAGCAGCCGTACGTGGCCGAACACTGAAGCTTTCTTT
CASSRTWPNTEAFF
>many|TRBJ1-3|NA|TRBV6-2/TRBV6-3
TGTGCCAGCAGTTACTCTGATCTTGGAAACACCATATATTTT
CASSYSDLGNTIYF
>many|TRBJ2-3|TRBD2|TRBV10-3
TGTGCCATCAGTGATAGGAGCGGGGGAACCACAGATACGCAGTATTTT
CAISDRSGGTTDTQYF
>many|TRBJ1-1|NA|TRBV5-1
TGCGCCAGCAGCTCCGGACAGACGACTGAAGCTTTCTTT
CASSSGQTTEAFF
>many|TRBJ2-1|NA|TRBV5-4
TGTGCCAGCAACAACCCCGGACTCGACTACAATGAGCAGTTCTTC
CASNNPGLDYNEQFF
>few|TRBJ2-1|TRBD2|TRBV11-2
TGTGCCAGCAGCCAAGGGCGGACTAGTGTCCGTGAGCAGTTCTTC
CASSQGRTSVREQFF
>many|TRBJ2-2|TRBD2|TRBV6-2/TRBV6-3
TGTGCCAGCAGTTTTAGCGGGGCGTACACCGGGGAGCTGTTTTTT
CASSFSGAYTGELFF
>NA|TRBJ2-1|NA|TRBV29-1
TGCAGCGTTAACCCTTTCGCGGCAAATGAGCAGTTCTTC
CSVNPFAANEQFF
>NA|TRBJ1-6|TRBD1|TRBV4-3
TGCGCCAGCAGCCAACGATTCGACAGGGTGTCCGTTGATTCACCCCTCCACTTT
CASSQRFDRVSVDSPLHF